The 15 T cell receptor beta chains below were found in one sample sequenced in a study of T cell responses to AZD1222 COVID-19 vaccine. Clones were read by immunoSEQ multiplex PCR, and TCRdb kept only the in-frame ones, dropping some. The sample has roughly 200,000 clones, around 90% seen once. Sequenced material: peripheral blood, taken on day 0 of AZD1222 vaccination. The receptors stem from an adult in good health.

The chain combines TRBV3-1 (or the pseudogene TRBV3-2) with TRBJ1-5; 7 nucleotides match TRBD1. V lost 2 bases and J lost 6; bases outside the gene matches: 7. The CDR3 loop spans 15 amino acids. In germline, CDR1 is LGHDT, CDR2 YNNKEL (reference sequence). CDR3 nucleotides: TGTGCCAGCAGCCAAACGAACAGGGGAATTCAGCCCCAGCATTTT. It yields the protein CASSQTNRGIQPQHF.

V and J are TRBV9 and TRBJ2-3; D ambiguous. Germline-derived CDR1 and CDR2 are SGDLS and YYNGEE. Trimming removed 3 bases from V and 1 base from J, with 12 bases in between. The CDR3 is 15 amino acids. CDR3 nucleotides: TGTGCCAGCAGCGGTAGCATGTTGGGCACAGATACGCAGTATTTT. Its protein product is CASSGSMLGTDTQYF.

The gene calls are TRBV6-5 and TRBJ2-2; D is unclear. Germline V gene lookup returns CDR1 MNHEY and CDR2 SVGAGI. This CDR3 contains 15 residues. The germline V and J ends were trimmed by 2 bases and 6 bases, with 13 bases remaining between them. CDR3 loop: CASSYDQVLSGELFF. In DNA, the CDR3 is TGTGCCAGCAGTTACGACCAGGTTCTTTCCGGGGAGCTGTTTTTT.

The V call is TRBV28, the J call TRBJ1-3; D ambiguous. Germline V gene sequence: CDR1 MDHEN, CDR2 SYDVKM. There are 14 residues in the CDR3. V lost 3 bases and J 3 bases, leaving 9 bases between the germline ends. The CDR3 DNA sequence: TGTGCCAGCAGTTTCACGGGATTTGGAAACACCATATATTTT. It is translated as CASSFTGFGNTIYF. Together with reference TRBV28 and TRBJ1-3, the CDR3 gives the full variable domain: DVKVTQSSRYLVKRTGEKVFLECVQDMDHENMFWYRQDPGLGLRLIYFSYDVKMKEKGDIPEGYSVSREKKERFSLILESASTNQTSMYLCASSFTGFGNTIYFGEGSWLTVV.

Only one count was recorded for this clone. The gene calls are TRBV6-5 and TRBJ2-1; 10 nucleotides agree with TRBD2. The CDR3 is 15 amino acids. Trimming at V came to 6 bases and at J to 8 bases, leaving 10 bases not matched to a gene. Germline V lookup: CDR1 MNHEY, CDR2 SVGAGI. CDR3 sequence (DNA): TGTGCCAGCAGCTCAAGAGCGGGGGGGCTCTATGAGCAGTTCTTC. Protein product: CASSSRAGGLYEQFF.

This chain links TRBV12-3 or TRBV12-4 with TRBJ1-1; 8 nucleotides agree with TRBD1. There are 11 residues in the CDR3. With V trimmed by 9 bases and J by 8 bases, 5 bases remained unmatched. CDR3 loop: CASGTGDEAFF. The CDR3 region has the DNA TGTGCCAGTGGGACAGGAGACGAAGCTTTCTTT.

CDR3: CASSQVLAFMNTEAFF. The CDR3 DNA follows: TGCGCCAGCAGCCAAGTCCTGGCATTCATGAACACTGAAGCTTTCTTT. J is TRBJ1-1 and V is TRBV4-1; D gene unclear. The CDR3 spans 16 residues. V gave up 1 base and J gave up 0 bases, with 12 bases separating them. Germline V lookup: CDR1 MGHRA, CDR2 YSYEKL.

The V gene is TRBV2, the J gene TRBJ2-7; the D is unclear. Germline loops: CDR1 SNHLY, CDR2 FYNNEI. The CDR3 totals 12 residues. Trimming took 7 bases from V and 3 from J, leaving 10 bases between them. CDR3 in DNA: TGTGCCAGCATGAGTGGGATCTACGAGCAGTACTTC. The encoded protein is CASMSGIYEQYF. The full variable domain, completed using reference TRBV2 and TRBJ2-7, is EPEVTQTPSHQVTQMGQEVILRCVPISNHLYFYWYRQILGQKVEFLVSFYNNEISEKSEIFDDQFSVERPDGSNFTLKIRSTKLEDSAMYFCASMSGIYEQYFGPGTRLTVT.

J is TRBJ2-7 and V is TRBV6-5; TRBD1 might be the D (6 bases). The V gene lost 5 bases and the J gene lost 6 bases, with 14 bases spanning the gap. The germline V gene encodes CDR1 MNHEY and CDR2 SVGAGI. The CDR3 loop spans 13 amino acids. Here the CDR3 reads CASSPQGWGEQYF. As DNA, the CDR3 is TGTGCCAGCAGTCCCCAGGGGTGGGGCGAGCAGTACTTC.

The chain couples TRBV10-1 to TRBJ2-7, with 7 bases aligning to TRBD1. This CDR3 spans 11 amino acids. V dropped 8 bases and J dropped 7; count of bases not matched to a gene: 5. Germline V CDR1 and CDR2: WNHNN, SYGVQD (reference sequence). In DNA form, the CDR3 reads TGCGCCAGCGGAAACAGGGGTGAGCAGTACTTC. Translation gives CASGNRGEQYF.

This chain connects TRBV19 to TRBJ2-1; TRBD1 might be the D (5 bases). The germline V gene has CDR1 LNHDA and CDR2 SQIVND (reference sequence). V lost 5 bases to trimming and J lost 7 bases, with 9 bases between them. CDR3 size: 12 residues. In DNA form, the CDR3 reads TGTGCCAGTAGTGCTACAGGTAATGAGCAGTTCTTC. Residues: CASSATGNEQFF.

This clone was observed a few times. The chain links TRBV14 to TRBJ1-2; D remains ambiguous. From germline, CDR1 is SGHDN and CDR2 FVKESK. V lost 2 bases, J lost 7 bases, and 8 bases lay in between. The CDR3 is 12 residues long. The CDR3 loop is CASSQSRGGYTF. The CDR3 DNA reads TGTGCCAGCAGCCAATCCCGGGGTGGCTACACCTTC.

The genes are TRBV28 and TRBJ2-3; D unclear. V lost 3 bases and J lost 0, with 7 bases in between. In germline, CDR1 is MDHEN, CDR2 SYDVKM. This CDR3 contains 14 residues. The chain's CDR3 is CASSFSASTDTQYF. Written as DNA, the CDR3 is TGTGCCAGCAGTTTTTCAGCTAGCACAGATACGCAGTATTTT.

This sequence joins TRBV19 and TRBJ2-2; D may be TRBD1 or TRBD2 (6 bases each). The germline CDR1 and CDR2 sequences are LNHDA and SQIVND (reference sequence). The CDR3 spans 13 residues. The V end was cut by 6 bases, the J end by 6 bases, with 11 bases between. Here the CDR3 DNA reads TGTGCCAGTAGCGTAGGGGGGCCCGGGGAGCTGTTTTTT. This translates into CASSVGGPGELFF. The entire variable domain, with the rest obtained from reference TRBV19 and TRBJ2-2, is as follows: DGGITQSPKYLFRKEGQNVTLSCEQNLNHDAMYWYRQDPGQGLRLIYYSQIVNDFQKGDIAEGYSVSREKKESFPLTVTSAQKNPTAFYLCASSVGGPGELFFGEGSRLTVL.

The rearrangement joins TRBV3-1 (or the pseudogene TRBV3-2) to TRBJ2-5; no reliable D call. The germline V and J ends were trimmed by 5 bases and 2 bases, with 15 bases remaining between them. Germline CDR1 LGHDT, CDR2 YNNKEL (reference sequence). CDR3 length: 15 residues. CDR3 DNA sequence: TGTGCCAGCAGCTTCCGCGGACGGAAACAAGAGACCCAGTACTTC. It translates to CASSFRGRKQETQYF.